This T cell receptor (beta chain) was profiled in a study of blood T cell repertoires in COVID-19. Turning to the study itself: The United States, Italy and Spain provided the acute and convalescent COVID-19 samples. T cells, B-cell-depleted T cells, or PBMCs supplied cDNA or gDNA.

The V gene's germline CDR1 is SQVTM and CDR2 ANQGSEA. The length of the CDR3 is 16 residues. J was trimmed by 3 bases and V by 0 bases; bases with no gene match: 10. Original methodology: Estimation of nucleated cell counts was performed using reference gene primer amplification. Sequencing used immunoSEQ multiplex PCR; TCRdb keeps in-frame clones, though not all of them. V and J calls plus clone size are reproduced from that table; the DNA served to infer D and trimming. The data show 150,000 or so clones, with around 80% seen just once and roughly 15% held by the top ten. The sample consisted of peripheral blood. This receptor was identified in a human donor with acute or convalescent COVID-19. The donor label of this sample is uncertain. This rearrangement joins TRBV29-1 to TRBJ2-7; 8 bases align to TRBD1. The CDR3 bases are TGCAGCGTTGAAGATGCAGCCGGACAGGGATACTACGAGCAGTACTTC. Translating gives CSVEDAAGQGYYEQYF.